What follows are 20 T cell receptor beta chains derived from one specimen sequenced in a study of T cell repertoires in cytomegalovirus infection. Each CDR3 protein is one row after TCRdb ran MiXCR on the reads. The sample consists of approximately 280,000 distinct CDR3 sequences, under 25% of them appearing once. For these TCRs, the target antigens are not known. Sequenced here: cultured PBMCs, sampled from culture after CMV antigen stimulation. The receptors shown here come from a human donor in good health (CMV status not recorded). Some clones in this sample may be carry-over from other donors' samples.

This clonotype was counted at least ten times. The chain joins TRBV7-9 to TRBJ1-2; TRBD1 aligns across 9 bases. V shed 5 bases and J 2 bases; nucleotides not matched to a gene: 6. Germline CDR1 reads SEHNR; CDR2 reads FQNEAQ (reference sequence). CDR3 size: 15 residues. CDR3: CASSQEGTGNYGYTF. The DNA of the CDR3 is TGTGCCAGCAGCCAGGAGGGGACAGGGAACTATGGCTACACCTTC. The full variable domain, completed using reference TRBV7-9 and TRBJ1-2, is DTGVSQNPRHKITKRGQNVTFRCDPISEHNRLYWYRQTLGQGPEFLTYFQNEAQLEKSRLLSDRFSAERPKGSFSTLEIQRTEQGDSAMYLCASSQEGTGNYGYTFGSGTRLTVV.

V and J are TRBV16 and TRBJ1-3; D may be TRBD1 (6 bases). V was clipped by 7 bases and J by 0 bases, with 19 bases between them. Germline loops: CDR1 KGHSY, CDR2 FQNENV. The CDR3 runs to 17 residues. CDR3 loop: CASTVPITGTSGNTIYF. In DNA form, the CDR3 reads TGTGCCAGCACCGTGCCTATCACAGGGACCTCTGGAAACACCATATATTTT.

The chain joins TRBV7-2 to TRBJ2-1; 9 bases agree with TRBD2. The trim removed 1 base at V and 12 bases at J, leaving 7 bases unmatched. Germline V gene sequence: CDR1 SGHTA, CDR2 FQGNSA. This CDR3 spans 14 amino acids. The CDR3 here is CASSLVKLAGPQFF. CDR3 coding DNA: TGTGCCAGCAGCTTAGTCAAACTAGCGGGCCCGCAGTTCTTC.

This clonotype was detected ten times or more. The genes are TRBV4-1 and TRBJ1-5; unclear D gene. Trimming shortened V by 0 bases and J by 7 bases, and 10 bases separated the two germline ends. The CDR3 is made up of 14 amino acids. The germline CDR1 and CDR2 sequences are MGHRA and YSYEKL. CDR3 coding DNA: TGCGCCAGCAGCCAAGATGTTGGGGTCCAGCCCCAGCATTTT. This gives the protein CASSQDVGVQPQHF.

The CDR3 sequence: CATSRDTTLTGYTF. CDR3 nucleotide sequence: TGTGCCACCAGCAGAGACACAACCCTCACCGGCTACACCTTC. The chain carries TRBV15 and TRBJ1-2; D gene uncertain. Germline values: CDR1 LNHNV, CDR2 YYDKDF (reference sequence). The CDR3 loop spans 14 amino acids. Trimming left V 0 bases short and J 8 bases short, with 13 bases between.

The genes are TRBV11-3 and TRBJ2-3, with D perhaps TRBD1 (6 bases). The V end was cut by 5 bases, the J end by 5 bases, with 17 bases between. The CDR3 totals 15 residues. CDR1 and CDR2 (germline): SGHNT, YENEEA. The CDR3 protein is CASSPGVPLGDTQYF. CDR3 in DNA: TGTGCCAGCAGCCCAGGGGTCCCCCTAGGAGATACGCAGTATTTT.

This clonotype has ten or more counts. The DNA of the CDR3 is TGTGCCAGCAGTCCCCTGGAGGGAGAGACCCAGTACTTC. Translation gives CASSPLEGETQYF. The chain is built from TRBV28 and TRBJ2-5; D might be TRBD2 (6 bases). Germline V gives CDR1 MDHEN, CDR2 SYDVKM. CDR3 length equals 13 residues. V was pared by 5 bases and J by 4 bases, with 11 bases between.

This clonotype was found many times. CDR3 region: CASSLGGGAGQETQYF. CDR3 bases: TGTGCCAGCAGTTTAGGGGGGGGAGCGGGACAAGAGACCCAGTACTTC. The chain couples TRBV12-3 or TRBV12-4 to TRBJ2-5; 7 nucleotides match TRBD2. V was pared by 1 base and J by 2 bases, with 7 bases of the junction left unmatched. This CDR3 contains 16 residues.

The chain uses TRBV6-2 or TRBV6-3 and TRBJ2-1, with D unresolved. Trimming cost V 9 bases and J 5 bases, with 14 bases left between them. The CDR3 runs 13 residues. The germline gives CDR1 MNHEY, CDR2 SVGEGT. Here the CDR3 reads CASCRAEHNEQFF. The CDR3 nucleotides are TGTGCCAGTTGTCGGGCAGAACACAATGAGCAGTTCTTC.

This chain uses TRBV9 with TRBJ2-1, with D possibly being TRBD2 (5 bases). The V gene lost 2 bases and the J gene lost 5 bases, with 11 bases spanning the gap. The CDR3 consists of 14 residues. Germline V gene sequence: CDR1 SGDLS, CDR2 YYNGEE. The CDR3 nucleotides are TGTGCCAGCAGCGTCGGCGGGCTTAACAATGAGCAGTTCTTC. It specifies CASSVGGLNNEQFF.

This clonotype was seen repeatedly, ten times or more. V and J are TRBV7-2 and TRBJ2-3; no definite D call. The V and J ends lost 5 bases and 4 bases respectively, with 7 bases between them. The CDR3 covers 12 residues. Germline-derived CDR1 and CDR2 are SGHTA and FQGNSA. The CDR3 DNA reads TGTGCCAGCAGCGCACTCGCAGATACGCAGTATTTT. This sequence encodes CASSALADTQYF.

This clonotype showed up many times. The chain joins TRBV27 to TRBJ1-4; TRBD1 might be the D (6 bases). The germline V gene encodes CDR1 MNHEY and CDR2 SMNVEV (reference sequence). The CDR3 is made up of 15 amino acids. Trimming shortened V by 5 bases and J by 4 bases, and 14 bases separated the two germline ends. Here the CDR3 DNA reads TGTGCCAGCAGTCCGGGGACAAGAGTTAATGAAAAACTGTTTTTT. It specifies CASSPGTRVNEKLFF.

This clonotype was counted at least ten times. The rearrangement joins TRBV11-3 to TRBJ2-5; D ambiguous. The ends were cut back, 5 bases at V and 10 bases at J, with 14 bases in the middle. The germline V gene encodes CDR1 SGHNT and CDR2 YENEEA. This CDR3 is 12 amino acids long. For the CDR3, the DNA is TGTGCCAGCAGCCACGGATCATCGCGCCAGTACTTC. It specifies CASSHGSSRQYF.

This clonotype has a handful of counts. The chain carries TRBV19 and TRBJ1-5; D perhaps matches TRBD1 (5 bases). With 6 bases removed from V and 2 bases from J, the gap between germline ends came to 17 bases. This CDR3 has 16 amino acids. From germline, CDR1 is LNHDA and CDR2 SQIVND (reference sequence). CDR3 nucleotide sequence: TGTGCCAGTAGGCGTACAGGCACACTTGGCAATCAGCCCCAGCATTTT. This encodes CASRRTGTLGNQPQHF.

Ten or more counts support this clonotype. The chain uses TRBV7-2 and TRBJ1-2, with a possible D match to TRBD1 (5 bases). V lost 1 base and J 7 bases, leaving 13 bases between the germline ends. CDR1 SGHTA and CDR2 FQGNSA come from the germline V gene. CDR3 size: 14 residues. The CDR3 reads CASSLEPGQGGYTF. Here the CDR3 DNA reads TGTGCCAGCAGCTTAGAGCCGGGGCAGGGTGGCTACACCTTC.

This clonotype was recorded a few times. This chain joins TRBV9 and TRBJ2-1, with D possibly being TRBD1 or TRBD2 (5 bases each). V shed 4 bases and J shed 0 bases, with 17 bases lying between them. CDR1 and CDR2 (germline): SGDLS, YYNGEE. This CDR3 comprises 17 residues. CDR3 protein: CASSPSGRKSSYNEQFF. CDR3 sequence (DNA): TGTGCCAGCAGCCCCTCGGGGCGGAAGAGCTCCTACAATGAGCAGTTCTTC.

This clonotype has a handful of counts. The rearrangement uses TRBV9 and TRBJ2-1; D call uncertain. Germline CDR1 reads SGDLS; CDR2 reads YYNGEE. CDR3 length equals 12 residues. The germline V and J ends were trimmed by 2 bases and 5 bases, with 5 bases remaining between them. CDR3 residues: CASSVADNEQFF. CDR3 nucleotide sequence: TGTGCCAGCAGCGTCGCCGACAATGAGCAGTTCTTC. Filled out from reference TRBV9 and TRBJ2-1, the complete variable domain reads DSGVTQTPKHLITATGQRVTLRCSPRSGDLSVYWYQQSLDQGLQFLIQYYNGEERAKGNILERFSAQQFPDLHSELNLSSLELGDSALYFCASSVADNEQFFGPGTRLTVL.

This clonotype was seen at least ten times. The V and J genes are TRBV7-2 and TRBJ2-7; TRBD1 matches 10 bases. V lost 2 bases and J lost 5; bases outside the gene matches: 3. The germline V gene has CDR1 SGHTA and CDR2 FQGNSA. The CDR3 length is 14 residues. DNA of the CDR3: TGTGCCAGCAGCTTAATTGGGACAGGGGACGAGCAGTACTTC. Protein sequence: CASSLIGTGDEQYF.

Many counts were recorded for this clonotype. This chain joins TRBV7-9 and TRBJ2-2; unclear D gene. The germline V gene encodes CDR1 SEHNR and CDR2 FQNEAQ (reference sequence). The V end lost 3 bases, the J end lost 4 bases, and 12 bases lay between the germline ends. The CDR3 totals 15 residues. CDR3 residues: CASSFSARPTGELFF. CDR3 DNA sequence: TGTGCCAGCAGCTTTTCCGCACGACCCACCGGGGAGCTGTTTTTT.

At least ten counts were recorded for this clonotype. The V and J genes are TRBV5-1 and TRBJ2-1; TRBD2 matches 11 bases. The CDR3 is made up of 16 amino acids. Germline V CDR1 and CDR2: SGHRS, YFSETQ. V lost 0 bases to trimming and J lost 8 bases; unmatched junction nucleotides: 7. CDR3 sequence reads: CASSLAASGRLDEQFF. The CDR3 nucleotides read TGCGCCAGCAGCTTGGCTGCTAGCGGGAGGTTGGATGAGCAGTTCTTC.